This T cell receptor (beta chain) was obtained from a study of blood T cell repertoires in COVID-19. Turning to the study itself: Nucleic acid was either cDNA or gDNA, and it came from T cells, B-cell-depleted T cells, or PBMCs.

Participant age was about 18 to 95 years, and participants resided in fewer than 30 US areas. Membership in each cohort depended on participant-reported clinical history. In the original analysis: For nucleated cells, counts were estimated from reference gene primer amplification. TCRdb's table, derived via immunoSEQ multiplex PCR, lists solely in-frame clones and lacks some. V, J and clone size are taken as reported in that table, and D and trimming were inferred from the DNA itself. The data hold under 250,000 clones, with around 91% observed a single time. Sequenced material: PBMCs or T cells enriched from blood (not recorded which). The source is a woman aged 18 to 35 in a cohort exposed to, infected with or recovered from COVID-19 (not recorded which).

This chain's CDR3 is CASSYSPISYNEQFF. The CDR3 DNA follows: TGTGCCAGCAGTTACTCCCCTATCTCCTACAATGAGCAGTTCTTC. The chain has TRBV6-5 and TRBJ2-1, with D hard to call. The CDR3 length is 15 residues. Per germline, CDR1 MNHEY and CDR2 SVGAGI. Trimming pared 0 bases from V and 0 bases from J, leaving 6 bases between.